The clone carrying this T cell receptor (beta chain) came up many times. Its antigen is unknown. Looked up from germline, CDR1 is LGHDT and CDR2 is YNNKEL (reference sequence). The CDR3 loop spans 13 amino acids. J lost 6 bases, V lost 9 bases, and 7 bases had no gene match. Next came a second PCR, run for 7 to 11 cycles, which used a sample-barcoded 5' primer along with a J-beta primer mix. TCRdb recomputed calls from the 5' RACE reads with MiXCR, one row per CDR3 protein. The sample has hundreds of thousands of distinct CDR3 sequences; roughly 45% are singletons. These data originate in a study of blood T cells in healthy people across ages. In the study overall: Template switching caught about one barcoded beta molecule for each two T cells.

Findings of the study overall: For the donors, CMV status was unknown and possibly confounded expanded clonotype changes.

This receptor was identified in a woman aged 55 to 70 in good health. V gene TRBV3-1 combines with J gene TRBJ2-1; 8 bases match TRBD1. The material sequenced was blood. CDR3 loop: CASTTGGRNEQFF. CDR3 in DNA: TGTGCCAGTACAACAGGGGGTCGCAATGAGCAGTTCTTC.